A selection of T cell receptor beta chains follows, all from one sample in a study of CD8 T cells in ankylosing spondylitis. One entry per CDR3 protein results from TCRdb running MiXCR on the 5' RACE reads. Found here are about 220,000 distinct CDR3 sequences, 25% to 30% of them singletons; the top ten hold about 6.2%. Sequences were obtained from blood, either unsorted or a sorted T cell fraction (not recorded which). The source of these receptors is a male donor with ankylosing spondylitis or in good health (not recorded which). The CDR3 runs from the conserved cysteine through the conserved F or W. The D gene is left open where the match is weak. Only part of the rows carry a size: once, few, many, or a class if the clone is expanded.

V: TRBV12-3/TRBV12-4
J: TRBJ2-5
size: few
D: NA
DNA: TGTGCCAGCAGTTCTAGAACGGGGATCCAAGAGACCCAGTACTTC
CDR3: CASSSRTGIQETQYF

V: TRBV7-2
J: TRBJ2-3
size: NA
D: NA
DNA: TGTGCCAGCAGCTTAAGAGGCGGGAGCACAGATACGCAGTATTTT
CDR3: CASSLRGGSTDTQYF

V: TRBV7-3
J: TRBJ2-1
size: NA
D: NA
DNA: TGTGCCAGCAGCTTATCGGTCAGCTCCTACAATGAGCAGTTCTTC
CDR3: CASSLSVSSYNEQFF

V: TRBV5-5
J: TRBJ2-1
size: few
D: TRBD2
DNA: TGTGCCAGCAGCTTGGGTGCTAGCGGGCTGCCCGTTCAGTTCTTC
CDR3: CASSLGASGLPVQFF

V: TRBV12-3/TRBV12-4
J: TRBJ1-2
size: few
D: TRBD1
DNA: TGTGCCAGCAGTTACTGGACAGGAGACAACTATGGCTACACCTTC
CDR3: CASSYWTGDNYGYTF

V: TRBV12-3/TRBV12-4
J: TRBJ1-1
size: many
D: NA
DNA: TGTGCCAGCAGTTTAAAGAGTATGGCTTTCTTT
CDR3: CASSLKSMAFF

V: TRBV2
J: TRBJ1-2
size: many
D: NA
DNA: TGTGCCAGCAGGATTTCCGGGGCTAACTATGGCTACACCTTC
CDR3: CASRISGANYGYTF

V: TRBV20-1
J: TRBJ2-5
size: many
D: NA
DNA: TGCAGTGCTAGTGACCCCTACGGGGCCGGGTCTCAAGAGACCCAGTACTTC
CDR3: CSASDPYGAGSQETQYF

V: TRBV30
J: TRBJ1-6
size: many
D: NA
DNA: TGTGCCTGGAGTGTAACAGTATCACCCCTCCACTTT
CDR3: CAWSVTVSPLHF

V: TRBV29-1
J: TRBJ2-1
size: NA
D: TRBD2
DNA: TGCAGCGTTGAGGGGACTAGCGGAAACTACAATGAGCAGTTCTTC
CDR3: CSVEGTSGNYNEQFF

V: TRBV20-1
J: TRBJ1-1
size: NA
D: NA
DNA: TGCAGTGCTAGAGTGAGAGGGTTGAACACTGAAGCTTTCTTT
CDR3: CSARVRGLNTEAFF

V: TRBV12-3/TRBV12-4
J: TRBJ1-1
size: NA
D: TRBD1
DNA: TGTGCCAGCAGTTGGACAGGGGGTTACACTGAAGCTTTCTTT
CDR3: CASSWTGGYTEAFF

V: TRBV12-3/TRBV12-4
J: TRBJ2-7
size: few
D: TRBD2
DNA: TGTGCCAGCAGTCGACTAGCGGGAAACTACGAGCAGTACTTC
CDR3: CASSRLAGNYEQYF

V: TRBV7-8
J: TRBJ2-7
size: NA
D: TRBD1
DNA: TGTGCCAGCAGCTTAGATTCGGGACAGGGGTTCTACGAGCAGTACTTC
CDR3: CASSLDSGQGFYEQYF

V: TRBV5-5
J: TRBJ2-7
size: many
D: NA
DNA: TGTGCCAGCAGCTTAACAGGGAGCTCCTACGAGCAGTACTTC
CDR3: CASSLTGSSYEQYF

V: TRBV12-3/TRBV12-4
J: TRBJ1-5
size: many
D: NA
DNA: TGTGCCAGCAGGGGCGGAGGTGGGGATAGCAATCAGCCCCAGCATTTT
CDR3: CASRGGGGDSNQPQHF

V: TRBV7-2
J: TRBJ2-5
size: many
D: TRBD2
DNA: TGTGCCAGCAGCTTCGGGGGGGCTCATGAGACCCAGTACTTC
CDR3: CASSFGGAHETQYF

V: TRBV27
J: TRBJ2-7
size: many
D: NA
DNA: TGTGCCAGCAGAGTAGCGACTACCTCCTACGAGCAGTACTTC
CDR3: CASRVATTSYEQYF

V: TRBV20-1
J: TRBJ2-1
size: few
D: TRBD2
DNA: TGCAGTGCTAGTTCCAACCGACTAGCGGGAGGGGGCGATGAGCAGTTCTTC
CDR3: CSASSNRLAGGGDEQFF

V: TRBV20-1
J: TRBJ2-2
size: NA
D: NA
DNA: TGCAGTGCTTCCCCTGACAGAAACACCGGGGAGCTGTTTTTT
CDR3: CSASPDRNTGELFF

V: TRBV30
J: TRBJ1-2
size: few
D: NA
DNA: TGTGCCTGGAGTGGGGACGCCCGGGTTCAGGGCTACACCTTC
CDR3: CAWSGDARVQGYTF

V: TRBV15
J: TRBJ1-5
size: many
D: TRBD1
DNA: TGTGCCACCAGCAGAGGGACAGGTGGAATGCGTCAGCCCCAGCATTTT
CDR3: CATSRGTGGMRQPQHF

V: TRBV29-1
J: TRBJ2-5
size: few
D: TRBD1
DNA: TGCAGCGTCTCGGGACAGCGTGGGGAGACCCAGTACTTC
CDR3: CSVSGQRGETQYF

V: TRBV2
J: TRBJ2-2
size: many
D: NA
DNA: TGTGCCAGCAGTGGTAATCTAGCAACCGGGGAGCTGTTTTTT
CDR3: CASSGNLATGELFF

V: TRBV12-3/TRBV12-4
J: TRBJ2-7
size: NA
D: TRBD2
DNA: TGTGCCAGCAGTTTGTCGGCGGGGGTCGTTTCCTACGAGCAGTACTTC
CDR3: CASSLSAGVVSYEQYF

V: TRBV21-1
J: TRBJ1-1
size: NA
D: NA
DNA: TGTGCCAGCAGCAAAGCGAATTTGGGGGCGGACACTGAAGCTTTCTTT
CDR3: CASSKANLGADTEAFF

V: TRBV20-1
J: TRBJ1-6
size: few
D: NA
DNA: TGCAGTGCCGTCCCACAGGGCTCCTATAATTCACCCCTCCACTTT
CDR3: CSAVPQGSYNSPLHF

V: TRBV28
J: TRBJ2-1
size: NA
D: NA
DNA: TGTGCCAGCGGTACTAGCTCCCATGAGCAGTTCTTC
CDR3: CASGTSSHEQFF

V: TRBV6-1
J: TRBJ1-1
size: NA
D: TRBD1
DNA: TGTGCCAGCAGGAATACAGGGGCTTATGCTGAAGCTTTCTTT
CDR3: CASRNTGAYAEAFF

V: TRBV20-1
J: TRBJ2-1
size: many
D: NA
DNA: TGCAGTGCTGAGCAGTTGAGCTCCTACAATGAGCAGTTCTTC
CDR3: CSAEQLSSYNEQFF

V: TRBV11-1
J: TRBJ2-3
size: NA
D: NA
DNA: TGTGCCAGCAGCTCCGCCGGGGGCGCCTCCACAGATACGCAGTATTTT
CDR3: CASSSAGGASTDTQYF